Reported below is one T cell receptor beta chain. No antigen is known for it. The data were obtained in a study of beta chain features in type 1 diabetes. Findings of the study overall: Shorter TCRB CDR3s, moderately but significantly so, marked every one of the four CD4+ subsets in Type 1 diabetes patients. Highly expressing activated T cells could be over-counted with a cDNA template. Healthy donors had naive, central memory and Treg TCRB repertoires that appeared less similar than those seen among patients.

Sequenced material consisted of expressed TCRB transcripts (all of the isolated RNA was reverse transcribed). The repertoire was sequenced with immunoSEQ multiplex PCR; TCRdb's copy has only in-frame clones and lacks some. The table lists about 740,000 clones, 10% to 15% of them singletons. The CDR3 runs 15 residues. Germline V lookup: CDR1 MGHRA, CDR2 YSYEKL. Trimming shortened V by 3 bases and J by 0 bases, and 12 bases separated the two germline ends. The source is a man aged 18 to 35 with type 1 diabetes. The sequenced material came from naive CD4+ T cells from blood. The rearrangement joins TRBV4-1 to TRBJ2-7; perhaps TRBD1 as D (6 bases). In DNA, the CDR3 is TGCGCCAGCAGCCACGCTTGGGACAACTCCTACGAGCAGTACTTC. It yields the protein CASSHAWDNSYEQYF.